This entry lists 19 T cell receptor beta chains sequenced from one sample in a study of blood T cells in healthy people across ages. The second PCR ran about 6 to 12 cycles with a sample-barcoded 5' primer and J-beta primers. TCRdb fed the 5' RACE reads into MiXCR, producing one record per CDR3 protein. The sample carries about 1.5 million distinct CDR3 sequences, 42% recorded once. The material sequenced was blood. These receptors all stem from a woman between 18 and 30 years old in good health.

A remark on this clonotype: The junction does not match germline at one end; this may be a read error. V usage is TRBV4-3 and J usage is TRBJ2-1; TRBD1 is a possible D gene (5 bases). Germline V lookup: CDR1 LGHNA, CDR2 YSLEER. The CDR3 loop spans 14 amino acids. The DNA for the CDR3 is TGCGCCAGCAGCTCACACAGGTACTACAGTGAGCAGTTCTTC. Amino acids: CASSSHRYYSEQFF.

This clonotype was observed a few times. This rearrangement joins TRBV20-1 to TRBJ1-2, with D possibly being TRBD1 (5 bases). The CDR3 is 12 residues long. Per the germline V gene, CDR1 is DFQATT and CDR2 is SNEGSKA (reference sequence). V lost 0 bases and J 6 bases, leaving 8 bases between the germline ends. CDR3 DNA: TGCAGTGCTAGAGATTGGGGGGATGGCTACACCTTC. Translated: CSARDWGDGYTF.

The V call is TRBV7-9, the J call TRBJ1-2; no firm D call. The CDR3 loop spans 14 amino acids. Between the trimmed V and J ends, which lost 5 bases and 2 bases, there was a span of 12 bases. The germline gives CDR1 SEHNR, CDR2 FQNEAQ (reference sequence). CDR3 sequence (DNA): TGTGCCAGCAGCCTCGGAGTAACCAACTATGGCTACACCTTC. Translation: CASSLGVTNYGYTF.

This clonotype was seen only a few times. CDR3 region: CSARASGLTYEQYF. In DNA, the CDR3 is TGCAGTGCTAGAGCTAGCGGCCTAACCTACGAGCAGTACTTC. The chain couples TRBV20-1 to TRBJ2-7, with 7 bases fitting TRBD2. The CDR3 loop spans 14 amino acids. CDR1 is DFQATT and CDR2 is SNEGSKA in the germline V gene (reference sequence). Trimming cost V 1 base and J 2 bases; bases outside gene matches: 5.

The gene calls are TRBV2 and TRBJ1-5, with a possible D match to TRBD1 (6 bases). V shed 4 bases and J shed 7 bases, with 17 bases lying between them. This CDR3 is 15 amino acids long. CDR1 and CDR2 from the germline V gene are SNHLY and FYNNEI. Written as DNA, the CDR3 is TGTGCCAGCAGTGGACAGGACCCAGGGACGCAGCCCCAGCATTTT. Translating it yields CASSGQDPGTQPQHF.

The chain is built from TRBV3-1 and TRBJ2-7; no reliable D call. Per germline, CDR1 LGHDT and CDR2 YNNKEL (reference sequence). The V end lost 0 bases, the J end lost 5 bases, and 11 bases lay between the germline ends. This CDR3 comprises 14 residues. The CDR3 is CASSQDFTADEQYF. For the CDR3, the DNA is TGTGCCAGCAGCCAAGATTTTACGGCGGACGAGCAGTACTTC.

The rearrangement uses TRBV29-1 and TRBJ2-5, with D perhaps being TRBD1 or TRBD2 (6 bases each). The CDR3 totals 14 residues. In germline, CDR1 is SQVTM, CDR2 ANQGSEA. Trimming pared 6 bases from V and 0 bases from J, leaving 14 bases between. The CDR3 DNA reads TGCAGCGTCTCTACCGGGGGCTACCAAGAGACCCAGTACTTC. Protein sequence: CSVSTGGYQETQYF.

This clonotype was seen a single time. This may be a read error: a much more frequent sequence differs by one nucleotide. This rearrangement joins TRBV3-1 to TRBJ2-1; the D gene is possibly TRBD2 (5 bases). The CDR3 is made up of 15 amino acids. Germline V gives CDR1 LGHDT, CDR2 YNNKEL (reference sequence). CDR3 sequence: CTSRRGGPRNNEQFF. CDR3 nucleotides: TGTACCAGCAGACGCGGAGGCCCGCGAAACAATGAGCAGTTCTTC.

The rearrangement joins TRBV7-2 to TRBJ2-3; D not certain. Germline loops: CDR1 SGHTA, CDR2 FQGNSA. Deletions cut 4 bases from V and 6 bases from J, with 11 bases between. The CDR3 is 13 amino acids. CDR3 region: CASSSSHSDTQYF. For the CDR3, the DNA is TGTGCCAGCAGCTCATCCCACTCGGATACGCAGTATTTT. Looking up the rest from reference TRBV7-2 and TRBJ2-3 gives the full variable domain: GAGVSQSPSNKVTEKGKDVELRCDPISGHTALYWYRQSLGQGLEFLIYFQGNSAPDKSGLPSDRFSAERTGGSVSTLTIQRTQQEDSAVYLCASSSSHSDTQYFGPGTRLTVL.

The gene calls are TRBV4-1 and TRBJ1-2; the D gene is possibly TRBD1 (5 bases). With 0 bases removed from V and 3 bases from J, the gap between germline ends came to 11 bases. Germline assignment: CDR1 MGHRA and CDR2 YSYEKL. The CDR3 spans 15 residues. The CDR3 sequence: CASSQDPGGDYGYTF. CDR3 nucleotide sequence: TGCGCCAGCAGCCAAGATCCGGGGGGTGACTATGGCTACACCTTC.

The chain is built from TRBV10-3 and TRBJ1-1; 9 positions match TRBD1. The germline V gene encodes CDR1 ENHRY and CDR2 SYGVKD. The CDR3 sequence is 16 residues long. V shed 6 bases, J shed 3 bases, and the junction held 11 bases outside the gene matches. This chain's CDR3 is CAIRGGQGGWDTEAFF. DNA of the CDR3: TGTGCCATCAGGGGGGGACAGGGTGGATGGGACACTGAAGCTTTCTTT.

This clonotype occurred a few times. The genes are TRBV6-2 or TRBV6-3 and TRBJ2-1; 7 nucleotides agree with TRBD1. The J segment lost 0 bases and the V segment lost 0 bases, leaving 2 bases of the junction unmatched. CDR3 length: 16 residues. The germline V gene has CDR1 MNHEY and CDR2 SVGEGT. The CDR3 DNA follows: TGTGCCAGCAGTTACTCGACAGGGAGCTCCTACAATGAGCAGTTCTTC. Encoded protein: CASSYSTGSSYNEQFF.

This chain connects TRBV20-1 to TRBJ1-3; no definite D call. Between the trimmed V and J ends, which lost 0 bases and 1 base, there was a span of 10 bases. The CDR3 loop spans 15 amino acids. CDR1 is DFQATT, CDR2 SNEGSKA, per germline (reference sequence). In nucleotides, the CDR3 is TGCAGTGCTAGAGACTTCGGGTCTTCTGGAAACACCATATATTTT. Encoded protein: CSARDFGSSGNTIYF.

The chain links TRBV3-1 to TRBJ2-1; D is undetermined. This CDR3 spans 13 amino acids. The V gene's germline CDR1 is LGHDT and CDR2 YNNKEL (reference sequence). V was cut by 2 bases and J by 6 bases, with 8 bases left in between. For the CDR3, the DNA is TGTGCCAGCAGCCAAACGAGACTCAATGAGCAGTTCTTC. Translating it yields CASSQTRLNEQFF.

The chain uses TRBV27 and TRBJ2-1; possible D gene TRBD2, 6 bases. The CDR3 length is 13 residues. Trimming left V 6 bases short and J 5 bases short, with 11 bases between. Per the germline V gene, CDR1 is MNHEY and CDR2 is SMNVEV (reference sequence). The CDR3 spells CASSPDYHNEQFF. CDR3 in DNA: TGTGCCAGCAGCCCGGACTACCACAATGAGCAGTTCTTC.

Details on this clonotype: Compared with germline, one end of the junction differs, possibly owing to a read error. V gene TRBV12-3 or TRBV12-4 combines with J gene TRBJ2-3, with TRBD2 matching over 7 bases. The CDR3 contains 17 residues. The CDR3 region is CASSPGNGRVRADAQYF. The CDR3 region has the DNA TGTGCCAGCAGTCCCGGGAATGGGAGGGTAAGGGCAGATGCGCAATATTTT.

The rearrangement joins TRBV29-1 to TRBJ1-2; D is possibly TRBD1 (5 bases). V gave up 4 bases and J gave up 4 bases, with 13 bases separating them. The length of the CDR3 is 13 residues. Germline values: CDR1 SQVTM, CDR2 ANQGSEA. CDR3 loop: CSVAVGGGYGYTF. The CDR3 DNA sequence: TGCAGCGTTGCGGTAGGCGGGGGCTATGGCTACACCTTC.

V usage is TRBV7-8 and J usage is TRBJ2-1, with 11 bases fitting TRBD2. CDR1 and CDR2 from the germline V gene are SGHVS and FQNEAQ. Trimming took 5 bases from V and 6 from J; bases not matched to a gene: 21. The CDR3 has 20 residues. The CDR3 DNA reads TGTGCCAGCAGCACCCCCCTTTACCAGACTAGCGGGATTATTGGCAATGAGCAGTTCTTC. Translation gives CASSTPLYQTSGIIGNEQFF.

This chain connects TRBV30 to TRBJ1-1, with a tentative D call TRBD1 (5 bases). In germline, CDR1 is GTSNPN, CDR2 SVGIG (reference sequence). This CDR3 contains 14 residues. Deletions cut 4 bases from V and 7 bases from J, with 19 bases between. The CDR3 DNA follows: TGTGCCTGGAACCCCTCGGGGCTAAAGAGTGAAGCTTTCTTT. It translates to CAWNPSGLKSEAFF.